This T cell receptor (beta chain) was obtained from a study of T-cell reconstitution after alpha-beta-depleted transplantation in children. The study's findings and limits: One year post-transplant, T-cell counts and diversity were largely derived from T cells produced anew.

This clonotype occurred many times. Antigen: not known. Preparation of the TCRbeta library involved a method that used unique molecular identifiers. TCRdb re-derived calls from the PCR reads in MiXCR, one entry per CDR3 protein. This sample has around 500,000 distinct CDR3 sequences, with roughly 23% found just once. J was trimmed by 3 bases and V by 6 bases; bases with no gene match: 0. The CDR3 length is 15 residues. The germline gives CDR1 SNHLY, CDR2 FYNNEI. The rearrangement joins TRBV2 to TRBJ2-1, with 15 bases matching TRBD2. This receptor was taken from a boy in the first two years of life who had a stem cell transplant for acute myeloid leukemia, so the T cells may come from the graft donor. The source was PBMCs, mostly from graft donor cells, collected 360 days after TCRalphabeta/CD19-depleted stem cell transplant. CDR3 amino acids: CASRGLAGGYNEQFF. As DNA, the CDR3 is TGTGCCAGCAGGGGACTAGCGGGGGGCTACAATGAGCAGTTCTTC.